This is a list of T cell receptor beta chains from one sample in a study of blood T cell repertoires in COVID-19. Repertoires were generated with immunoSEQ multiplex PCR, while TCRdb's copy carries only in-frame clones and drops some. The data hold hundreds of thousands of clones, with around 83% observed a single time. Sequences were obtained from PBMCs or T cells enriched from blood (not recorded which). Source of these receptors: a woman in her forties who had recovered from COVID-19. Each CDR3 is given with its conserved first and last residue. A D gene is named only where the DNA matches it firmly. The size field is filled for only some rows; it gives once, few, many or a size class.

v_call,d_call,clone_size,j_call,cdr3_nt,cdr3_aa
TRBV4-3,TRBD1,NA,TRBJ2-1,TGCGCCAGCAGCCAAGCCAGGACAGGAGGCAATGAGCAGTTCTTC,CASSQARTGGNEQFF
TRBV28,NA,NA,TRBJ1-1,TGTGCCAGCAGCCTGACGCCGACAAGGAAGGCTTTCTTT,CASSLTPTRKAFF
TRBV4-2,NA,NA,TRBJ2-1,TGTGCCAGCAGCCCTAGGGGGAATCTAGTAGCAGCCAATGAGCAGTTCTTC,CASSPRGNLVAANEQFF
TRBV3-1/TRBV3-2,NA,NA,TRBJ2-5,TGTGCCAGCAGCCAACAGGGCCAGGAGACCCAGTACTTC,CASSQQGQETQYF
TRBV9,TRBD1,NA,TRBJ2-2,TGTGCCAGCAGCGCGGGGACAGGGGGCGGCACCGGGGAGCTGTTTTTT,CASSAGTGGGTGELFF
TRBV3-1/TRBV3-2,TRBD1,NA,TRBJ2-5,TGTGCCAGCAGCCAGCGAGGGGGCTTAGAGACCCAGTACTTC,CASSQRGGLETQYF
TRBV14,NA,NA,TRBJ2-1,TGTGCCAGCAGCCAAGACCGTGGGCAGGGTCAGTTCTTC,CASSQDRGQGQFF
TRBV4-2,NA,NA,TRBJ1-3,TGTGCCAGCACCGAAGACGCCAGGGTTGGAAACACCATATATTTT,CASTEDARVGNTIYF
TRBV7-9,TRBD1,NA,TRBJ1-5,TGTGCCAGCAGCTTACCGGAGGGACAGGATTTGCATCAGCCCCAGCATTTT,CASSLPEGQDLHQPQHF
TRBV19,TRBD2,NA,TRBJ2-1,TGTGCCAGTAGTCCCGGGGGGGTAGGTGAGCAGTTCTTC,CASSPGGVGEQFF
TRBV11-2,TRBD2,NA,TRBJ2-5,TGTGCCAGCACCCCCGATGGTGCCCCGGGGGGGACCCAGTACTTC,CASTPDGAPGGTQYF
TRBV19,TRBD1,NA,TRBJ2-7,TGTGCCAGTGGGGAACAGGGGTACGAGCAGTACTTC,CASGEQGYEQYF
TRBV7-9,NA,NA,TRBJ1-1,TGTGCCAGCAGCTTCTGGACAGTTGAAGCTTTCTTT,CASSFWTVEAFF
TRBV11-2,TRBD2,NA,TRBJ2-7,TGTGCCAGCAGCTTTCGCGGGAGGGCCTACGAGCAGTACTTC,CASSFRGRAYEQYF
TRBV7-2,TRBD2,NA,TRBJ2-3,TGTGCCAGCAGCTTGAGGACTAGCGGACTAGGGGCTAGCACAGATACGCAGTATTTT,CASSLRTSGLGASTDTQYF
TRBV5-1,NA,NA,TRBJ1-1,TGCGCCAGCTCGGGGGTCCCTGACACTGAAGCTTTCTTT,CASSGVPDTEAFF
TRBV10-1,TRBD1,NA,TRBJ2-3,TGCGCCAGCAGTGAAGCGGGTGGGGGCAGGGGGCGTTCAGATACGCAGTATTTT,CASSEAGGGRGRSDTQYF
TRBV3-1/TRBV3-2,TRBD2,NA,TRBJ2-1,TGTGCCAGCACCCTGAAAGCGGGACTAGCGGGAGGGCCGAACGATGAGCAGTTCTTC,CASTLKAGLAGGPNDEQFF
TRBV2,NA,NA,TRBJ2-1,TGTGCCAGCAGTGACAGGAATGAGCAGTTCTTC,CASSDRNEQFF
TRBV2,NA,NA,TRBJ1-2,TGTGCCAGCAGTGCGGGGGGCGGGAACTATGGCTACACCTTC,CASSAGGGNYGYTF
TRBV9,TRBD2,NA,TRBJ2-2,TGTGCCAGCAGCGTAGAGGACGGGAGGCTCGCCGGGGAGCTGTTTTTT,CASSVEDGRLAGELFF
TRBV28,NA,NA,TRBJ2-3,TGTGCCAGCAGTCCCGCGGGGGCCAAGGATACGCAGTATTTT,CASSPAGAKDTQYF
TRBV11-2,TRBD1,few,TRBJ1-5,TGTGCCAGCAGCTTAGGGGACAGGGGGCAGCCCCAGCATTTT,CASSLGDRGQPQHF
TRBV5-6,TRBD1,NA,TRBJ1-1,TGTGCCAGCAGCGACCTACAGGGGAGAGGCACTGAAGCTTTCTTT,CASSDLQGRGTEAFF
TRBV2,NA,few,TRBJ1-4,TGTGCCAGCACTTTGCGGGAAAAACTGTTTTTT,CASTLREKLFF
TRBV24-1,TRBD2,NA,TRBJ2-1,TGTGCCACCAGTGATTCACTAGCGGGGAATAGAAATGAGCAGTTCTTC,CATSDSLAGNRNEQFF